This T cell receptor beta chain is drawn from a study of cytotoxic CD8 clonotypes in ibrutinib-treated CLL (dated by TCRdb to about 2021). The study in broad terms: The cohort had some eleven relapsed/refractory and around 14 treatment-naive patients; about 17 were IGHV unmutated. Responses were partial in approximately 24 patients and complete in 2; after median 68 months follow-up, some 15 stayed in remission and 12 progressed. Samples at response were collected after a median of about twelve months of treatment, with a range of about 6 to 36 months. Samples averaged about 260,000 productive templates and roughly 86,000 productive rearrangements. Longitudinal samples were obtainable from about 30% of the roughly 90 participants in the trial. Cryopreserved peripheral blood mononuclear cells were obtained before treatment, at response, and at either sustained remission or disease progression. Patients were still on ibrutinib when every remission and progressive disease sample was collected. Broad study findings and their caveats: Public clonotypes were found to be uncommon and were observed to contract or remain stable during treatment; the increase in clonality was shown to reflect expansion of private clonotypes at ibrutinib response. Baseline clonality exceeded that of age-matched healthy donors and correlated strongly with circulating CD8+ T-cell counts. Sustained-remission and progressing patients did not have matched sampling times, and lymph node repertoires were not examined. An increase in clonality was observed at ibrutinib response, with clonality remaining stable during sustained remission and falling back toward baseline at progression.

The goal of deep resolution MiSeq sequencing was a depth between 1 in 1 million and 1 in 200,000 T cells, and coverage averaged 10x per clonotype. TCR beta libraries were generated with the immunoSEQ hsTCRB Kit. The original methods were these. The data were analyzed with ImmunoSEQ Analyzer and ImmunoSEQ Data Assistant, and V, D and J gene assignments followed IMGT definitions. Clonality, which ranges from 0 to 1, was calculated by subtracting the normalized Shannon entropy of productive rearrangement frequencies from one. Only overrepresented clonotypes making up at least 0.05% of each patient's repertoire were included in the public clonotype analysis. Repertoires from some twelve age-matched healthy donors in immuneACCESS were used as clonality controls. Not all clones reach the TCRdb copy of this immuneACCESS table, which keeps in-frame sequences only. Checked studies attribute under half of the gap to unresolved V genes and leave the rest unexplained. D and trimming were read from the DNA, whereas the V and J calls and clone size are those reported in that table. In this sample the table shows approximately 130,000 clones, around 80% of which occur a single time. Clones ranked in the top ten supply 2.5% to 3.5% of the sample.

On this clone itself: The target of this receptor is not known. No much larger clonotype is one base removed from it; base qualities were not supplied.

This specimen's time point label, interpreted: approximately 25 months on ibrutinib. Roughly 2 micrograms of genomic DNA were extracted from cryopreserved PBMCs for TCR beta library preparation. Longitudinal blood samples from CLL patients receiving ibrutinib monotherapy were subjected to high-throughput TCR beta sequencing. The patients took part in an open-label, single-center phase 2 trial of ibrutinib monotherapy. The CDR3 has 13 amino acids, counting the end cysteine and phenylalanine. Of the read, only the CDR3 DNA is kept; its 39 bases are in frame from base 1. At the junction V is shortened by 9 bases and J by 4 bases, with 15 bases in between. CDR1 ENHRY and CDR2 SYGVKD were looked up in the germline V gene.

This clonotype was sampled from a human donor with chronic lymphocytic leukemia. This chain is built from TRBV10-3 and TRBJ1-2, with the D gene too uncertain to name. The sequencing used PBMCs, collected after 24 months of ibrutinib treatment. At the DNA level, the sequence is TGTGCCATATTCCGTGGGGTACCCTATGGCTACACCTTC. Its protein product is CAIFRGVPYGYTF.